Following are 18 T cell receptor beta chains from one sample sequenced in a study of regulatory T cells in long-lasting Graves disease. According to the study, TCR beta libraries were built with iRepertoire HTBI primers and CDR3-region Arm-PCR. Each CDR3 protein is one row after TCRdb ran MiXCR on the multiplex PCR reads. The profile shows about 440,000 distinct CDR3 sequences, about 15% of them singletons. Documented time point: newly diagnosed GD, antithyroid drugs for less than 3 months. From RNA extracted from PBMCs, the TCR library was made. These data are also associated with another study on T cells in Graves' hyperthyroidism and ophthalmopathy.

The specimen was peripheral blood mononuclear cells (PBMCs), collected at new diagnosis, from a patient treated with antithyroid drugs. The receptor set was obtained from a woman aged 30 to 39 with Graves disease.

The chain uses TRBV9 and TRBJ1-2; perhaps TRBD1 as D (6 bases). Trimming removed 0 bases at V and 4 bases at J, with 13 bases between. Germline-derived CDR1 and CDR2 are SGDLS and YYNGEE. CDR3 length: 15 amino acids. CDR3 residues: CASSVGAGVSYGYTF. The CDR3 DNA follows: TGTGCCAGCAGCGTAGGTGCAGGGGTTTCCTATGGCTACACCTTC.

This clonotype was picked up many times. The chain employs TRBV28 and TRBJ1-1; D unresolved. V dropped 2 bases and J dropped 4 bases, with 11 bases sitting between them. In germline, CDR1 is MDHEN, CDR2 SYDVKM. This CDR3 has 14 amino acids. The CDR3 protein is CASSLPGLSTEAFF. The CDR3 coding sequence is TGTGCCAGCAGTTTACCGGGGTTGAGCACTGAAGCTTTCTTT.

This clonotype was observed many times. V is TRBV2 and J is TRBJ2-7; D is unclear. Per germline, CDR1 SNHLY and CDR2 FYNNEI. This CDR3 has 14 amino acids. Trimming took off 5 bases at V and 0 bases at J, with 11 bases between the two ends. CDR3: CASSYRSSSYEQYF. CDR3 DNA sequence: TGTGCCAGCAGTTATCGGAGTTCCTCCTACGAGCAGTACTTC.

This clonotype was detected many times. This chain uses TRBV28 with TRBJ2-7, with TRBD2 matching over 7 bases. The CDR3 sequence is 16 residues long. The germline V gene encodes CDR1 MDHEN and CDR2 SYDVKM. V trimming: 6 bases; J trimming: 0 bases; junction bases outside the gene matches: 11. The chain's CDR3 is CASRGTIARSSYEQYF. The CDR3 DNA reads TGTGCCAGCAGAGGGACTATCGCGAGAAGCTCCTACGAGCAGTACTTC.

The V and J genes are TRBV7-2 and TRBJ1-1; D is possibly TRBD1 (6 bases). Trimming took 5 bases from V and 11 from J, leaving 18 bases between them. In germline, CDR1 is SGHTA, CDR2 FQGNSA. The CDR3 is 13 residues long. The CDR3 bases are TGTGCCAGCAGCCCTGAAGAAGGGGGGTCCGCTTTCTTT. It codes for CASSPEEGGSAFF.

The chain uses TRBV28 and TRBJ2-2, with 9 bases that match TRBD2. The V and J ends lost 3 bases and 3 bases, in that order; junction bases with no gene match: 8. The CDR3 runs to 17 residues. Germline lookup yields CDR1 MDHEN and CDR2 SYDVKM. The CDR3 loop is CASSFSAGGPDTGELFF. The CDR3 DNA reads as TGTGCCAGCAGTTTTAGTGCGGGAGGGCCGGACACCGGGGAGCTGTTTTTT.

V usage is TRBV6-1 and J usage is TRBJ2-1; a possible D gene is TRBD1 (5 bases). With 8 bases removed from V and 7 bases from J, the gap between germline ends came to 9 bases. There are 11 residues in the CDR3. In germline, CDR1 is MNHNS, CDR2 SASEGT. This CDR3 is CASLKGNEQFF. CDR3 nucleotides: TGTGCCAGCCTAAAGGGGAATGAGCAGTTCTTC.

This clonotype was observed at least ten times. The V call is TRBV10-3, the J call TRBJ1-1; 7 positions match TRBD1. The V gene end was trimmed by 6 bases and the J gene end by 3 bases; junction bases not matched to a gene: 13. Germline CDR1 reads ENHRY; CDR2 reads SYGVKD. The CDR3 sequence is 16 residues long. The CDR3 nucleotides read TGTGCCATCAGACAACGGACAGGCCAATTTGACACTGAAGCTTTCTTT. Its translation is CAIRQRTGQFDTEAFF.

In this sample, this clonotype turned up a few times. The chain combines TRBV4-1 with TRBJ2-5, with 10 bases identical to TRBD1. With V trimmed by 0 bases and J by 3 bases, 1 base remained unmatched. Germline V gives CDR1 MGHRA, CDR2 YSYEKL. The CDR3 totals 15 residues. This chain's CDR3 is CASSQDGTGEETQYF. DNA of the CDR3: TGCGCCAGCAGCCAAGATGGGACAGGGGAAGAGACCCAGTACTTC.

This sequence joins TRBV19 and TRBJ2-3; D unclear. The CDR3 runs to 14 residues. The germline gives CDR1 LNHDA, CDR2 SQIVND (reference sequence). With 8 bases removed from V and 6 bases from J, the gap between germline ends came to 18 bases. The CDR3 region is CASLYFLHVDTQYF. The CDR3 DNA is TGTGCCAGTTTATACTTTTTACACGTCGATACGCAGTATTTT.

This clonotype was seen only a few times. The V call is TRBV14, the J call TRBJ2-1, with D uncertain. Germline CDR1 and CDR2: SGHDN and FVKESK. Trimming pared 3 bases from V and 7 bases from J, leaving 22 bases between. This CDR3 contains 17 residues. The CDR3: CASSHRYGTAADNEQFF. The CDR3 region has the DNA TGTGCCAGCAGCCACCGCTACGGAACGGCCGCAGATAATGAGCAGTTCTTC.

This clonotype was counted ten times or more. J is TRBJ1-2 and V is TRBV4-1; 7 bases are shared with TRBD1. V shed 3 bases and J 4 bases; nucleotides not matched to a gene: 2. CDR1 is MGHRA, CDR2 YSYEKL, per germline. CDR3 size: 13 residues. CDR3 bases: TGCGCCAGCAGCCAGACAGGGATCTATGGCTACACCTTC. It yields the protein CASSQTGIYGYTF.

There are many counts of this clonotype. The chain is built from TRBV27 and TRBJ1-2; perhaps TRBD1 as D (6 bases). Between the trimmed V and J ends, which lost 6 bases and 6 bases, there was a span of 14 bases. The CDR3 spans 13 residues. The germline CDR1 and CDR2 sequences are MNHEY and SMNVEV (reference sequence). The CDR3 loop is CASRNRDLDGYTF. CDR3 bases: TGTGCCAGCAGGAACAGGGACCTAGATGGCTACACCTTC.

The rearrangement uses TRBV29-1 and TRBJ2-5, with no clear D. The V gene lost 3 bases and the J gene lost 6 bases, with 5 bases spanning the gap. Germline V gene data show CDR1 as SQVTM and CDR2 as ANQGSEA. This CDR3 has 10 amino acids. The CDR3 spells CSVEEKTQYF. CDR3 nucleotide sequence: TGCAGCGTTGAGGAAAAGACCCAGTACTTC.

This clonotype appeared many times. The chain joins TRBV20-1 to TRBJ2-1; D is possibly TRBD1 (6 bases). Germline V gives CDR1 DFQATT, CDR2 SNEGSKA (reference sequence). Trimming removed 2 bases at V and 5 bases at J, with 19 bases between. The CDR3 is 16 amino acids. The CDR3 is CSARSGDTLNNNEQFF. The DNA for the CDR3 is TGCAGTGCTAGATCCGGGGACACGTTAAACAACAATGAGCAGTTCTTC.

The chain carries TRBV19 and TRBJ1-1; D call uncertain. The V end was cut by 1 base, the J end by 6 bases, with 6 bases between. CDR1 LNHDA and CDR2 SQIVND come from the germline V gene (reference sequence). The CDR3 covers 12 residues. CDR3 loop: CASSIGSAEAFF. The CDR3 DNA reads as TGTGCCAGTAGTATAGGTTCCGCTGAAGCTTTCTTT.

The chain is built from TRBV5-6 and TRBJ2-1; D perhaps matches TRBD2 (5 bases). Germline assignment: CDR1 SGHDT and CDR2 YYEEEE. Trimming stripped 0 bases from V and 3 bases from J, with 13 bases between. The CDR3 runs 16 residues. The DNA of the CDR3 is TGTGCCAGCAGCTTGGCCGGGCGGGCCGTCTACAATGAGCAGTTCTTC. Amino acids: CASSLAGRAVYNEQFF.

Details on this clonotype: This may be a read error, as it is one base from a much larger clone. The genes are TRBV2 and TRBJ2-3; maybe TRBD1 (5 bases). Germline loops: CDR1 SNHLY, CDR2 FYNNEI. This CDR3 region has 15 residues. The CDR3 region has the DNA TGTGCCGGCAGTGAATGGGGCAGAGCCACAGATACGCAGTATTTT. Translating gives CAGSEWGRATDTQYF.